The text below deals with one T cell receptor (beta chain). The antigen is undetermined. This entry is derived from a study of T cells expressing NK-cell markers. About the research overall: Researchers got TCR beta repertoires out of sorted CD3+CD56+NKG2C+, CD3+CD56+NKG2C- and CD3+CD56-NKG2C+ T cells.

TCR beta libraries carry UMIs added by 5'RACE template switching. From the 5' RACE reads, TCRdb lists one entry per CDR3 protein and no DNA. Its clone listing holds 550,000 or so distinct CDR3 sequences. CDR1 and CDR2 from the germline V gene are MNHEY and SMNVEV (reference sequence). CDR3 size: 15 residues. Study-level findings and limits: Clones of NKG2C+ T cells that had expanded were of unclear HCMV specificity.

The rearrangement links TRBV27 to TRBJ2-1. The clonotype was recovered from a man aged 18 to 29 in good health. The sample consisted of blood T cells: a sorted CD56 or NKG2C T cell subset, CD4+ or CD8+ T cells, or bulk PBMC T cells (not recorded which). CDR3 region: CASSLVGLASNEQFF.